The 11 T cell receptor beta chains reported below all come from one sample, sequenced in a study of PD-1 blockade in classical Hodgkin lymphoma (dated by TCRdb to the early 2020s). This specimen's time point label, per the study, means: cycle 2 day 1 (C2D1) of nivolumab. Every trial patient had relapsed following autologous stem cell transplantation, and prior brentuximab vedotin exposure was what differed among cohorts A, B and C. Receptors were amplified or captured by the immunoSEQ multiplex PCR assay. Imported from immuneACCESS, the table was reduced by TCRdb to in-frame sequences with V and J called. These copies leave out some clones; in studies compared against another copy, an unresolved V gene accounts for under half, and the cause of the remainder is not known. This sample comprises around 20,000 clones, about 76% of them detected only once. 18% of the sample is taken by the ten largest.

This material consisted of peripheral blood mononuclear cells (PBMCs), taken before the second cycle of nivolumab. Receptor source: a human donor with classical Hodgkin lymphoma.

This clone was seen a handful of times. V gene TRBV20-1 combines with J gene TRBJ2-3; D might be TRBD2 (5 bases). The CDR3 totals 11 residues. Trimming left V 5 bases short and J 7 bases short, with 10 bases between. Germline V gene sequence: CDR1 DFQATT, CDR2 SNEGSKA (reference sequence). CDR3 coding DNA: TGCAGTGCTCCGGACTTGAATACGCAGTATTTT. This gives the protein CSAPDLNTQYF.

The chain combines TRBV7-7 with TRBJ2-2; TRBD1 might be the D (6 bases). The V end lost 5 bases, the J end lost 6 bases, and 19 bases lay between the germline ends. In germline, CDR1 is SSHAT, CDR2 FNYEAQ (reference sequence). CDR3 length equals 16 residues. CDR3 region: CASSPKPRGMAGELFF. For the CDR3, the DNA is TGTGCCAGCAGCCCGAAGCCTAGGGGGATGGCCGGGGAGCTGTTTTTT.

This clone was recorded a few times. The chain joins TRBV5-1 to TRBJ2-1, with a possible D match to TRBD1 (7 bases). Between the trimmed V and J ends, which lost 4 bases and 4 bases, there was a span of 15 bases. The CDR3 totals 15 residues. Germline-derived CDR1 and CDR2 are SGHRS and YFSETQ. DNA for the CDR3: TGCGCCAGCAGCACCGGGGGACAGACTTACAATGAGCAGTTCTTC. This translates into CASSTGGQTYNEQFF.

This chain connects TRBV14 to TRBJ1-1; no clear D gene. Trimming removed 4 bases from V and 1 base from J, with 10 bases in between. Germline lookup yields CDR1 SGHDN and CDR2 FVKESK. CDR3 size: 14 residues. CDR3 region: CASSLRAGNTEAFF. The CDR3 nucleotides are TGTGCCAGCAGCCTACGGGCAGGGAACACTGAAGCTTTCTTT. The variable domain in full, with the rest retrieved from reference TRBV14 and TRBJ1-1, is EAGVTQFPSHSVIEKGQTVTLRCDPISGHDNLYWYRRVMGKEIKFLLHFVKESKQDESGMPNNRFLAERTGGTYSTLKVQPAELEDSGVYFCASSLRAGNTEAFFGQGTRLTVV.

The chain is built from TRBV5-1 and TRBJ2-3; TRBD1 might be the D (5 bases). The CDR3 consists of 14 residues. Per the germline V gene, CDR1 is SGHRS and CDR2 is YFSETQ. V was shortened by 2 bases and J by 3 bases, with 10 bases between the two germline ends. The CDR3, as DNA: TGCGCCAGCAGCTTTGACAGACCGACAGATACGCAGTATTTT. Translating gives CASSFDRPTDTQYF.

The V call is TRBV18, the J call TRBJ2-5; a weak D match, TRBD2 (6 bases). CDR1 and CDR2 (germline): KGHSH, LQKENI. The germline V and J ends were trimmed by 0 bases and 2 bases, with 16 bases remaining between them. The CDR3 runs to 17 residues. CDR3 in amino acids: CASSPPKRALLQETQYF. The DNA for the CDR3 is TGTGCCAGCTCACCACCGAAGCGGGCGTTACTTCAAGAGACCCAGTACTTC.

J is TRBJ1-5 and V is TRBV10-2; 8 positions agree with TRBD1. Germline values: CDR1 WSHSY, CDR2 SAAADI. The CDR3 totals 14 residues. V dropped 6 bases and J dropped 9; count of bases not matched to a gene: 10. CDR3 sequence: CASSEDRGSGPQHF. The CDR3 bases are TGCGCCAGCAGCGAAGACAGGGGCTCAGGGCCCCAGCATTTT.

The gene calls are TRBV7-7 and TRBJ2-2; D unresolved. This CDR3 region has 16 residues. Trimming stripped 2 bases from V and 7 bases from J, with 17 bases between. Germline lookup yields CDR1 SSHAT and CDR2 FNYEAQ (reference sequence). The CDR3 DNA is TGTGCCAGCAGCTTATCCGTACAGCCTGGCAGCGGGGAGCTGTTTTTT. Protein sequence: CASSLSVQPGSGELFF.

The chain joins TRBV4-3 to TRBJ2-3; 13 positions agree with TRBD2. In germline, CDR1 is LGHNA, CDR2 YSLEER. V trimming: 0 bases; J trimming: 7 bases; junction bases outside the gene matches: 13. The CDR3 extends over 19 amino acids. The CDR3 here is CASSQDRGLAGSYSNTQYF. DNA for the CDR3: TGCGCCAGCAGCCAAGATAGGGGACTAGCGGGGAGCTATTCGAATACGCAGTATTTT.

This chain connects TRBV18 to TRBJ2-7, with TRBD2 identical over 12 bases. Trimming took 5 bases from V and 1 from J; bases not matched to a gene: 9. CDR3 length: 17 amino acids. Germline CDR1 KGHSH, CDR2 LQKENI. The CDR3 coding sequence is TGTGCCAGCTCATCCGGACTAGCGGGAATGATTTCCTACGAGCAGTACTTC. Translated: CASSSGLAGMISYEQYF.

This clone was seen only a few times. This sequence joins TRBV5-1 and TRBJ1-1; tentatively, D is TRBD1 (5 bases). Germline loops: CDR1 SGHRS, CDR2 YFSETQ. This CDR3 has 13 residues. Deletions cut 2 bases from V and 5 bases from J, with 10 bases between. CDR3 amino acids: CASSLQEETEAFF. The CDR3 DNA reads TGCGCCAGCAGCTTACAGGAGGAGACTGAAGCTTTCTTT.